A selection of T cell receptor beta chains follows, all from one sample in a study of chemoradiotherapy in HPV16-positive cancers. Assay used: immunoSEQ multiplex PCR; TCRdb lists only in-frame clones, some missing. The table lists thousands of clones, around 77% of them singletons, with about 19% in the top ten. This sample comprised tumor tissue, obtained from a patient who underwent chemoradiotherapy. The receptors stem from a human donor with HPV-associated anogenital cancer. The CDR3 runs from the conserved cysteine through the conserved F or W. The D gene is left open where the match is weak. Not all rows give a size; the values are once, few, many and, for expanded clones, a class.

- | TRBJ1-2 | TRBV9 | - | CASSANPYRKSYGYTF | TGTGCCAGCAGCGCCAACCCTTACAGGAAATCCTATGGCTACACCTTC
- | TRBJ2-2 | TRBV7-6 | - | CASSSSGSGVRSGELFF | TGTGCCAGCAGCTCCTCGGGGTCTGGGGTTCGGTCCGGGGAGCTGTTTTTT
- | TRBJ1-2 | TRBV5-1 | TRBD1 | CASSPGTGGGYGYTF | TGCGCCAGCAGCCCGGGGACAGGGGGAGGCTATGGCTACACCTTC
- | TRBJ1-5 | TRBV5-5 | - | CASTLSQGGQPQHF | TGTGCCAGCACCCTCTCACAGGGAGGTCAGCCCCAGCATTTT
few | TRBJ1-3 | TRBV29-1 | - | CSVDSPSGNTIYF | TGCAGCGTGGACAGCCCCTCTGGAAACACCATATATTTT
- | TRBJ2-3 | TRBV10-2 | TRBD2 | CASSDPLGSGKGSTDTQYF | TGCGCCAGCAGTGACCCTCTAGGTAGCGGGAAAGGATCCACAGATACGCAGTATTTT
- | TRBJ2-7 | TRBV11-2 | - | CASSRAGMSSYEQYF | TGTGCCAGCAGCCGAGCGGGCATGAGCTCCTACGAGCAGTACTTC
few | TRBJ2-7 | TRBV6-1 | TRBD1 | CASRRDRGYEQYF | TGTGCCAGCAGAAGGGACAGGGGCTACGAGCAGTACTTC
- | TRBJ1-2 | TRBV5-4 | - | CASSRGGTVNYGYTF | TGTGCCAGCAGCCGGGGGGGGACCGTCAACTATGGCTACACCTTC
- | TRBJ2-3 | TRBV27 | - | CASSLWDPSTDTQYF | TGTGCCAGCAGTTTATGGGATCCTAGCACAGATACGCAGTATTTT
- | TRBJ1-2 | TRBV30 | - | CAWQQPNYGYTF | TGTGCCTGGCAACAGCCAAACTATGGCTACACCTTC
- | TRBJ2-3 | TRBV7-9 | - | CASRQNKQVGGTDTQYF | TGTGCCAGCAGGCAAAATAAACAGGTTGGCGGCACAGATACGCAGTATTTT
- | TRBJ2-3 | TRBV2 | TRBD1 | CATGGQTDTQYF | TGTGCCACAGGGGGTCAGACAGATACGCAGTATTTT
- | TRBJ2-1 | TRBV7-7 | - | CASSLSRSYNEQFF | TGTGCTAGCAGCTTATCGCGGTCCTACAATGAGCAGTTCTTC
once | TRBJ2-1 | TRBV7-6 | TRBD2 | CASSLSSGVYNEQFF | TGTGCCAGCAGTTTGTCTAGCGGGGTATATAATGAGCAGTTCTTC
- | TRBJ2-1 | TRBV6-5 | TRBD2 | CASSFTGTSGYNEQFF | TGTGCCAGCAGTTTCACCGGGACTAGCGGATACAATGAGCAGTTCTTC
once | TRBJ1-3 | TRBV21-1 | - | CASSKGGNTIYF | TGTGCCAGCAGCAAAGGTGGAAACACCATATATTTT